These T cell receptor beta chains were read from a single sample in a study of T cells in Graves' hyperthyroidism and ophthalmopathy. TCRdb independently ran MiXCR on the multiplex PCR reads; one entry per CDR3 protein. This table has under 650,000 distinct CDR3 sequences, about a sixth appearing once. Sequencing was carried out using blood. Receptor source: a woman aged 30 to 39 with Graves' hyperthyroidism. The CDR3 runs from the conserved cysteine through the conserved F or W. A D gene is named only where the DNA matches it firmly. Some rows have no size entry. The others give once, few or many, or a class for an expanded clone.

D: -; size: -; V: TRBV19; J: TRBJ1-5; DNA: TGTGCCAGTAGTATAAGGTGGGAGACCGGTTATCAGCCCCAGCATTTT; CDR3: CASSIRWETGYQPQHF
D: -; size: few; V: TRBV29-1; J: TRBJ1-3; DNA: TGCAGCGTGAATGACAGGAACGGAAACACCATATATTTT; CDR3: CSVNDRNGNTIYF
D: -; size: many; V: TRBV5-1; J: TRBJ1-1; DNA: TGCGCCAGCAGCTTGGGAAAGACTGAAGCTTTCTTT; CDR3: CASSLGKTEAFF
D: TRBD1; size: many; V: TRBV2; J: TRBJ1-2; DNA: TGTGCCAGCTTACAGGGGGCGCGAAGCTATGGCTACACCTTC; CDR3: CASLQGARSYGYTF
D: TRBD1; size: many; V: TRBV27; J: TRBJ2-5; DNA: TGTGCCAGCAGTTTATTTATGACACAAGGGACAGGGGTAGAGACCCAGTACTTC; CDR3: CASSLFMTQGTGVETQYF
D: -; size: -; V: TRBV4-1; J: TRBJ1-1; DNA: TGCGCCAGCAGCCAGGGGACTTTTATGAACACTGAAGCTTTCTTT; CDR3: CASSQGTFMNTEAFF
D: TRBD2; size: few; V: TRBV5-1; J: TRBJ2-3; DNA: TGCGCCAGCAGCGAAGGACTAGCGGGAAACGCAGATACGCAGTATTTT; CDR3: CASSEGLAGNADTQYF
D: -; size: few; V: TRBV29-1; J: TRBJ2-7; DNA: TGCAGCGTTGTTGGCATCTACGAGCAGTACTTC; CDR3: CSVVGIYEQYF
D: TRBD2; size: -; V: TRBV11-3; J: TRBJ2-2; DNA: TGTGCCAGCAGCTTAAAGACGGGACTAGGTCGGAACACCGGGGAGCTGTTTTTT; CDR3: CASSLKTGLGRNTGELFF
D: TRBD2; size: many; V: TRBV11-2; J: TRBJ2-7; DNA: TGTGCCAGCAGGTTACTAGCGGTCTCCTACGAGCAGTACTTC; CDR3: CASRLLAVSYEQYF
D: TRBD1; size: few; V: TRBV28; J: TRBJ1-4; DNA: TGTGCCAGCAGTGCTCCGAGGGGGCCTACTAATGAAAAACTGTTTTTT; CDR3: CASSAPRGPTNEKLFF
D: TRBD1; size: many; V: TRBV18; J: TRBJ1-5; DNA: TGTGCCAGCTCACCATCTTGGGACAGGGGTCAGCCCCAGCATTTT; CDR3: CASSPSWDRGQPQHF
D: -; size: many; V: TRBV30; J: TRBJ1-5; DNA: TGTGCCTGGAGTTCACAGGGCAATCAGCCCCAGCATTTT; CDR3: CAWSSQGNQPQHF
D: -; size: few; V: TRBV7-2; J: TRBJ2-3; DNA: TGTGCCAGCGTTTTCAGAAAGAGCACAGATACGCAGTATTTT; CDR3: CASVFRKSTDTQYF
D: TRBD1; size: few; V: TRBV6-1; J: TRBJ2-3; DNA: TGTGCCAGCAGAGGACAGGTCTGGGATACGCAGTATTTT; CDR3: CASRGQVWDTQYF
D: TRBD2; size: -; V: TRBV30; J: TRBJ2-2; DNA: TGTGCCTGGAGTAAGGGACTAGTCACCGGGGAGCTGTTTTTT; CDR3: CAWSKGLVTGELFF
D: -; size: -; V: TRBV29-1; J: TRBJ1-2; DNA: TGCAGCGTTGAAGCGACTCCCTATGGCTACACCTTC; CDR3: CSVEATPYGYTF
D: -; size: few; V: TRBV6-5; J: TRBJ1-2; DNA: TGTGCCAGCAGTTACTGGGAGGGGGTCGGGGCTAACTATGGCTACACCTTC; CDR3: CASSYWEGVGANYGYTF
D: TRBD2; size: -; V: TRBV12-3/TRBV12-4; J: TRBJ2-2; DNA: TGTGCCAGCAGTTTGAGCGGGGGGAACACCGGGGAGCTGTCTTTT; CDR3: CASSLSGGNTGELSF
D: -; size: -; V: TRBV18; J: TRBJ1-6; DNA: TGTGCCAGCTCACAGGACGAGGATTCACCCCTCCACTTT; CDR3: CASSQDEDSPLHF
D: -; size: many; V: TRBV7-2; J: TRBJ2-5; DNA: TGTGCCAGCAGCCTCGCCACGGGGGAGACCCAGTACTTC; CDR3: CASSLATGETQYF
D: -; size: many; V: TRBV3-1; J: TRBJ1-2; DNA: TGTGCCAGCAGTCCGGGACGAGGACCTTATGGCTACACCTTC; CDR3: CASSPGRGPYGYTF
D: TRBD1; size: -; V: TRBV30; J: TRBJ2-3; DNA: TGTGCCTGGAGTATGACAGGGGTGGGCACAGATACGCAGTATTTT; CDR3: CAWSMTGVGTDTQYF
D: -; size: -; V: TRBV6-1; J: TRBJ2-2; DNA: TGTGCCAGCCACGCCCCCGGGGAGCTGTTTTTT; CDR3: CASHAPGELFF
D: TRBD1; size: many; V: TRBV7-9; J: TRBJ2-7; DNA: TGTGCCAGCAGCTCCCCCCGTGGGGTAGAGGGGGCAAGGGAGCAGTACTTC; CDR3: CASSSPRGVEGAREQYF
D: -; size: many; V: TRBV29-1; J: TRBJ2-5; DNA: TGCAGCGTTAAAGGGACCTTGAAGACCCAGTACTTC; CDR3: CSVKGTLKTQYF
D: -; size: once; V: TRBV9; J: TRBJ2-3; DNA: TGTGCCAGCAGCGGATCAGGGGTTACAGATACGCAGTATTTT; CDR3: CASSGSGVTDTQYF
D: TRBD2; size: many; V: TRBV7-9; J: TRBJ2-1; DNA: TGTGCCAGCAGCTTTCCAGCTTTGACTAGCGGGAGCGGTGAGCAGTTCTTC; CDR3: CASSFPALTSGSGEQFF
D: TRBD2; size: many; V: TRBV5-1; J: TRBJ2-7; DNA: TGCGCCAGCAGCTCAAGGACTAGCGGGAGCTACGAGCAGTACTTC; CDR3: CASSSRTSGSYEQYF
D: -; size: -; V: TRBV7-9; J: TRBJ2-7; DNA: TGTGCCAGCAGCTCTTCTACAGGGATCGGCTGCGAGCAGTACTTC; CDR3: CASSSSTGIGCEQYF
D: TRBD1; size: -; V: TRBV7-9; J: TRBJ2-7; DNA: TGTGCCAGCAGCCCAACAGGGGTCGTAACCTACGAGCAGTACTTC; CDR3: CASSPTGVVTYEQYF
D: -; size: many; V: TRBV2; J: TRBJ1-1; DNA: TGTGCCAGCGTTGGGGAGATGAACACTGAAGCTTTCTTT; CDR3: CASVGEMNTEAFF
D: -; size: -; V: TRBV27; J: TRBJ1-5; DNA: TGTGCCACGTCGAGCAATCAGCCCCAGCATTTT; CDR3: CATSSNQPQHF